This T cell receptor (beta chain) was found in a study of T cell responses to AZD1222 COVID-19 vaccine. Sequencing used immunoSEQ multiplex PCR; TCRdb keeps in-frame clones, though not all of them. The sample holds more than 150,000 clones, approximately 94% seen once. With 5 bases clipped from V and 3 bases from J, the junction kept 14 bases outside the gene matches. The V gene's germline CDR1 is SGHVS and CDR2 FNYEAQ. This CDR3 region has 17 residues. Points on this clone: Its antigen is unidentified.

Study-level results: Seropositive at baseline were only a handful of AZD1222 recipients.

This sequence joins TRBV7-6 and TRBJ1-2, with 8 bases matching TRBD1. The sequence was obtained from an adult who received the AZD1222 COVID-19 vaccine. The input for sequencing was peripheral blood, taken 28 days after the second AZD1222 dose. DNA for the CDR3: TGTGCCAGCAGCCCTTTCGCCATTTCACAGGGGGACTATGGCTACACCTTC. Translation gives CASSPFAISQGDYGYTF.